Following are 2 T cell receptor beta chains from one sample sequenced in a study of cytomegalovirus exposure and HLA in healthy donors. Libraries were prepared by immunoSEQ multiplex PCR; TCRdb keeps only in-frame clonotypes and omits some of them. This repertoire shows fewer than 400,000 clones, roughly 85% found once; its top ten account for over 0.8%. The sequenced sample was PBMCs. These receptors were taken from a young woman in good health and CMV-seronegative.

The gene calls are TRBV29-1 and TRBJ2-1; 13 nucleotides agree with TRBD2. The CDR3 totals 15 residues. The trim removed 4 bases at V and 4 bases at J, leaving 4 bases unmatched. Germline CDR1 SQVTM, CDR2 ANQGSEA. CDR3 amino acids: CSVGTSGSDYNEQFF. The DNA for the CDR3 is TGCAGCGTTGGGACTAGCGGGAGTGATTACAATGAGCAGTTCTTC.

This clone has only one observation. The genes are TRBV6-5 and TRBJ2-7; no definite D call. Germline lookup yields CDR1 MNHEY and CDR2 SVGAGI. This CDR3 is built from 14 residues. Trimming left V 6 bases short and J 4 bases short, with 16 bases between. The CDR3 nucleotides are TGTGCCAGCAGCCCCGCTAGGTTCGGGTACGAGCAGTACTTC. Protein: CASSPARFGYEQYF.